These T cell receptor beta chains were read from a single sample in a study of T cells after yellow fever vaccination. TCRdb redid the calling of the 5' RACE reads with MiXCR, one entry per CDR3 protein. The sample consists of approximately 250,000 distinct CDR3 sequences, more than 3.5% of them appearing once. This specimen was PBMCs, taken 15 days after the yellow fever booster vaccination. Receptors were obtained from a man in his late teens or twenties who received the YFV17D yellow fever vaccine. The CDR3 runs from the conserved cysteine through the conserved F or W. Each record gives: CDR3 protein, CDR3 DNA, clone size, J gene, CDR3 length, V gene, D gene. D genes are given only for firm matches. Size values are once, few and many counts, or a class for expanded clones, and some rows have none.

cdr3_aa: CASAPGVYSNEKLFF
cdr3_nt: TGTGCCAGCGCCCCGGGAGTTTATTCGAATGAAAAACTGTTTTTT
clone_size: many
j_call: TRBJ1-4
cdr3_length: 15
v_call: TRBV5-5
d_call: -

cdr3_aa: CASSPRTRDRGRSNYGYTF
cdr3_nt: TGCGCCAGCAGCCCACGCACACGGGACAGGGGGCGTTCTAACTATGGCTACACCTTC
clone_size: -
j_call: TRBJ1-2
cdr3_length: 19
v_call: TRBV4-1
d_call: TRBD1

cdr3_aa: CASSLIGTGQETQYF
cdr3_nt: TGTGCCAGCAGCTTGATAGGGACAGGCCAAGAGACCCAGTACTTC
clone_size: many
j_call: TRBJ2-5
cdr3_length: 15
v_call: TRBV5-6
d_call: TRBD1

cdr3_aa: CASSQPFRGTNYGYTF
cdr3_nt: TGCGCCAGCAGCCAACCGTTCCGGGGAACTAACTATGGCTACACCTTC
clone_size: -
j_call: TRBJ1-2
cdr3_length: 16
v_call: TRBV4-1
d_call: -

cdr3_aa: CASSEPGGYGYTF
cdr3_nt: TGTGCCAGCAGTGAACCAGGGGGCTATGGCTACACCTTC
clone_size: many
j_call: TRBJ1-2
cdr3_length: 13
v_call: TRBV27
d_call: TRBD1

cdr3_aa: CASSSLAGGPQDTQYF
cdr3_nt: TGCGCCAGCAGCTCACTAGCGGGGGGGCCCCAAGATACGCAGTATTTT
clone_size: many
j_call: TRBJ2-3
cdr3_length: 16
v_call: TRBV5-1
d_call: TRBD2

cdr3_aa: CASSQVGALDTQYF
cdr3_nt: TGCGCCAGCAGCCAAGTAGGGGCTTTGGATACGCAGTATTTT
clone_size: many
j_call: TRBJ2-3
cdr3_length: 14
v_call: TRBV4-1
d_call: -

cdr3_aa: CASTAGRNNSPLHF
cdr3_nt: TGTGCCAGCACCGCGGGTCGGAATAATTCACCCCTCCACTTT
clone_size: -
j_call: TRBJ1-6
cdr3_length: 14
v_call: TRBV12-3/TRBV12-4
d_call: -

cdr3_aa: CASSTGGGAGGDTQYF
cdr3_nt: TGTGCCAGTAGTACGGGCGGGGGGGCCGGCGGGGATACGCAGTATTTT
clone_size: many
j_call: TRBJ2-3
cdr3_length: 16
v_call: TRBV19
d_call: TRBD2

cdr3_aa: CASSYWTGESPLHF
cdr3_nt: TGTGCCAGCAGTTATTGGACAGGGGAATCACCCCTCCACTTT
clone_size: many
j_call: TRBJ1-6
cdr3_length: 14
v_call: TRBV6-6
d_call: TRBD1

cdr3_aa: CASSSALAGTDTQYF
cdr3_nt: TGTGCCAGCAGCTCAGCACTAGCGGGCACAGATACGCAGTATTTT
clone_size: many
j_call: TRBJ2-3
cdr3_length: 15
v_call: TRBV5-5
d_call: TRBD2

cdr3_aa: CASSSPQPGNTIYF
cdr3_nt: TGTGCCAGCAGCTCGCCACAGCCCGGAAACACCATATATTTT
clone_size: -
j_call: TRBJ1-3
cdr3_length: 14
v_call: TRBV5-4
d_call: -

cdr3_aa: CASSLYREEQFF
cdr3_nt: TGTGCCAGCAGTTTATACAGGGAAGAGCAGTTCTTC
clone_size: -
j_call: TRBJ2-1
cdr3_length: 12
v_call: TRBV28
d_call: -

cdr3_aa: CASNDSRDPSQKLFF
cdr3_nt: TGTGCCAGCAATGATTCCCGGGACCCATCACAGAAACTGTTTTTT
clone_size: many
j_call: TRBJ1-4
cdr3_length: 15
v_call: TRBV12-3/TRBV12-4
d_call: -

cdr3_aa: CASSQGSTGQGFSPLHF
cdr3_nt: TGCGCCAGCAGCCAAGGCTCCACGGGACAGGGTTTTTCACCCCTCCACTTT
clone_size: many
j_call: TRBJ1-6
cdr3_length: 17
v_call: TRBV4-3
d_call: TRBD1

cdr3_aa: CASSLAIEQFF
cdr3_nt: TGTGCCAGCAGCTTAGCTATTGAGCAGTTCTTC
clone_size: -
j_call: TRBJ2-1
cdr3_length: 11
v_call: TRBV7-2
d_call: -